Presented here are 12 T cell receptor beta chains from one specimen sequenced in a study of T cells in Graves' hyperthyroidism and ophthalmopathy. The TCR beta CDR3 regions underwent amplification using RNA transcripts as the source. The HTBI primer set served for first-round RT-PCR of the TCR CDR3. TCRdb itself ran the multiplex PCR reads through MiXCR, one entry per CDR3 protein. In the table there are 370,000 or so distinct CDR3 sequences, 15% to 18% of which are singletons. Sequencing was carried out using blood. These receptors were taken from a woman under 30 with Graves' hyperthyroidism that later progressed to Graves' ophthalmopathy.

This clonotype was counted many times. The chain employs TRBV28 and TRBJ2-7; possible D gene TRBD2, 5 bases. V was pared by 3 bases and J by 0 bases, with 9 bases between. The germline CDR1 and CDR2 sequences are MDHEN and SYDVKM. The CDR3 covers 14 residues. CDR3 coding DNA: TGTGCCAGCAGTTTGGGAGAGGCCTCCTACGAGCAGTACTTC. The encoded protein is CASSLGEASYEQYF.

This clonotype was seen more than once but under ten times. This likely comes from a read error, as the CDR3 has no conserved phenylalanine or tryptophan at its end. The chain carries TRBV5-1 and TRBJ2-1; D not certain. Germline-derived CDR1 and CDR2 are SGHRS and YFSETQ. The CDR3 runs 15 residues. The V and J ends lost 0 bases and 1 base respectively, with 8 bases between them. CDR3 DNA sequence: TGCGCCAGCAGCTTGGGCGGACCGTCCTACAATGAGCAGTTCTCC. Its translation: CASSLGGPSYNEQFS.

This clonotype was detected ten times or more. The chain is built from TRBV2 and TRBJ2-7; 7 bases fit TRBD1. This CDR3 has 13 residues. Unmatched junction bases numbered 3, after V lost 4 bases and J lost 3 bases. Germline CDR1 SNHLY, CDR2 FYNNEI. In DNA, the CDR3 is TGTGCCAGCAGTGCCAGACAGGGCTACGAGCAGTACTTC. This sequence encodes CASSARQGYEQYF.

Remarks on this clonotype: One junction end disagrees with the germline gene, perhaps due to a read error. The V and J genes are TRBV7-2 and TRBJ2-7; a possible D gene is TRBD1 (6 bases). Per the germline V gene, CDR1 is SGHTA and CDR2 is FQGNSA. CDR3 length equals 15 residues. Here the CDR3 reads CASSQAQGTAYEQYF. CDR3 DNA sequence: TGCGCCAGCAGCCAAGCGCAGGGGACCGCCTACGAGCAGTACTTC.

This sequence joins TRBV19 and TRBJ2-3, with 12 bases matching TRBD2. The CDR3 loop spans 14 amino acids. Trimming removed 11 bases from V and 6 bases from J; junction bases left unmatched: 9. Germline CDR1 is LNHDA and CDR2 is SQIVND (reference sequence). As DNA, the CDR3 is TGTGCCTCACTCCAGACTAGCGGGAGCGATACGCAGTATTTT. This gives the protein CASLQTSGSDTQYF.

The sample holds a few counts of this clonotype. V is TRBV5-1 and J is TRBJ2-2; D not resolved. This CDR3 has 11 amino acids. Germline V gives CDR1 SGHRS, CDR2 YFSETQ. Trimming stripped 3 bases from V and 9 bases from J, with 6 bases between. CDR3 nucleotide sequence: TGCGCCAGCAGCTCGACCTGGGAGCTGTTTTTT. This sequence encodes CASSSTWELFF. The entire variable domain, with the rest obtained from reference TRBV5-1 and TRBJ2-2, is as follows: KAGVTQTPRYLIKTRGQQVTLSCSPISGHRSVSWYQQTPGQGLQFLFEYFSETQRNKGNFPGRFSGRQFSNSRSEMNVSTLELGDSALYLCASSSTWELFFGEGSRLTVL.

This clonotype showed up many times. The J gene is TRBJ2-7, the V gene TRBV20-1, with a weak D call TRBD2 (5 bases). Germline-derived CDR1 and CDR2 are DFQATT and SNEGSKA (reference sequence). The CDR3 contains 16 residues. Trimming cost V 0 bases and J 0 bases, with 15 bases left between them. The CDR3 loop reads CSARDPESGPSYEQYF. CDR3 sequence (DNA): TGCAGTGCTAGAGATCCGGAGAGCGGCCCCTCCTACGAGCAGTACTTC.

CDR3 sequence: CASSFVTPGRDTQYF. DNA for the CDR3: TGTGCCAGCAGTTTCGTGACCCCGGGGAGAGATACGCAGTATTTT. The V and J genes are TRBV6-2 or TRBV6-3 and TRBJ2-3; possibly TRBD2 for D (5 bases). The CDR3 contains 15 residues. The V gene's germline CDR1 is MNHEY and CDR2 SVGEGT. Trimming left V 4 bases short and J 5 bases short, with 16 bases between.

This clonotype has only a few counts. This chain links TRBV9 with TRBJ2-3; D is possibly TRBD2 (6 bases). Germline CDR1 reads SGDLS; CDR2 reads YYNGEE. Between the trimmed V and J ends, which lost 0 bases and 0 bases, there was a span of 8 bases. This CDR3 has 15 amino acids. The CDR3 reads CASSVARGSTDTQYF. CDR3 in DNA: TGTGCCAGCAGCGTAGCCCGGGGGAGCACAGATACGCAGTATTTT.

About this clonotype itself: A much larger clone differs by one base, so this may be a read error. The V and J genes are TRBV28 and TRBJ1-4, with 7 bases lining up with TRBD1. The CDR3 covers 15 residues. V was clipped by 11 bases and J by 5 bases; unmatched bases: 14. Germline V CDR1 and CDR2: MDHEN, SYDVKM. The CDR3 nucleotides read TGTGCCTGCACTTCACAGGGACAGAGAAATGAAAAACTGTTTTTT. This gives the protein CACTSQGQRNEKLFF.

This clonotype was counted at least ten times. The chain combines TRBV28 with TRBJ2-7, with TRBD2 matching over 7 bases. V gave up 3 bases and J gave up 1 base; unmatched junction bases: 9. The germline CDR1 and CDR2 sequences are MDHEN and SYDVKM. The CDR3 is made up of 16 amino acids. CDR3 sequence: CASSFRLAVASYEQYF. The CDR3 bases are TGTGCCAGCAGTTTTCGTCTAGCGGTCGCTTCCTACGAGCAGTACTTC.

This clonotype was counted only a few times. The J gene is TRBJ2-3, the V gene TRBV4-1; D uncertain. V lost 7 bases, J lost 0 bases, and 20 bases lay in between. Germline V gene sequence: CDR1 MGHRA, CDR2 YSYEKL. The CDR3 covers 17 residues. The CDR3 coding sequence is TGCGCCAGCAAGTTTCGAGGAGATGAACAAAGCACAGATACGCAGTATTTT. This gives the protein CASKFRGDEQSTDTQYF.